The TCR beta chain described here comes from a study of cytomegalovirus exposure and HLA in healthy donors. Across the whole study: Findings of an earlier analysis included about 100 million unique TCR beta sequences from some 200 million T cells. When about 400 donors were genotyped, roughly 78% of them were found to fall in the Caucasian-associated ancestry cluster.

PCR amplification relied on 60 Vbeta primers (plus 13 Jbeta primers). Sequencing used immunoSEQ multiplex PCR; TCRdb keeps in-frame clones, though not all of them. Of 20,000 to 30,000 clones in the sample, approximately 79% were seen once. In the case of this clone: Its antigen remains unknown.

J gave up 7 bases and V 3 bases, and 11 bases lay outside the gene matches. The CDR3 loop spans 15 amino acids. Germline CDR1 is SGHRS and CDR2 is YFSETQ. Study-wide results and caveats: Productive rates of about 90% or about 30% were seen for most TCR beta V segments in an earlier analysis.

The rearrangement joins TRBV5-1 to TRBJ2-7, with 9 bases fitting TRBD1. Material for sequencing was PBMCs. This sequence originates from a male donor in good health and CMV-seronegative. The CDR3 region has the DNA TGCGCCAGCAGCTCGGGACAGGGAGGGGGTTCGGAGCAGTACTTC. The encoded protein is CASSSGQGGGSEQYF.